This T cell receptor (beta chain) is from a study of blood T cell repertoires in COVID-19. Study summary: Material from acute and convalescent COVID-19 was sourced from the United States, Italy and Spain. PBMCs, B-cell-depleted T cells, or T cells provided the cDNA or gDNA that made up the material.

This CDR3 has 15 residues. Germline assignment: CDR1 LNHDA and CDR2 SQIVND (reference sequence). Losses at the gene ends were 3 bases for V and 6 bases for J; bases not matched to a gene: 6. This clone appeared once. Authors' data handling: Researchers report that nucleated cell counts were estimated from reference gene primer amplification. Assay: immunoSEQ multiplex PCR; the TCRdb copy retains only in-frame clones and omits some. The DNA gave D and trimming, while V, J and clone size come from that table. The data hold a few hundred thousand clones, with 84% observed a single time. The sequenced sample was peripheral blood. This receptor was taken from a human donor in a cohort sampled during active COVID-19. The rearrangement links TRBV19 to TRBJ2-1; 9 bases align to TRBD2. The DNA for the CDR3 is TGTGCCAGTAGTATTGGCGGGAGGGCCTTCAATGAGCAGTTCTTC. Translating gives CASSIGGRAFNEQFF.